A selection of T cell receptor beta chains follows, all from one sample in a study of blood T cell repertoires in COVID-19. Some clones are missing from TCRdb's copy, which holds only in-frame ones; the method was immunoSEQ multiplex PCR. Of 84,000 or so clones listed, roughly 87% are singletons. Sequences were obtained from peripheral blood. Receptors originate from a man aged 60 to 75 with acute or convalescent COVID-19. Both conserved end residues are part of each CDR3. The order of the fields is CDR3 protein, CDR3 DNA, clone size, V gene, D gene, J gene. D genes are given only for firm matches. Clone size is stated in some rows and not others, as once, few, many or a class when expanded.

cdr3_aa: CSARDLVESVF
cdr3_nt: TGCAGTGCTAGAGATCTAGTGGAGTCGGTCTTC
clone_size: -
v_call: TRBV20-1
d_call: -
j_call: TRBJ2-1

cdr3_aa: CASSQGLAGGPRAEQFF
cdr3_nt: TGCGCCAGCAGCCAAGGACTAGCGGGGGGCCCGCGGGCTGAGCAGTTCTTC
clone_size: -
v_call: TRBV4-3
d_call: TRBD2
j_call: TRBJ2-1

cdr3_aa: CAISDGRNTEAFF
cdr3_nt: TGTGCCATCAGTGATGGGCGGAACACTGAAGCTTTCTTT
clone_size: -
v_call: TRBV10-3
d_call: -
j_call: TRBJ1-1

cdr3_aa: CASQDPGGSLYEAFF
cdr3_nt: TGTGCCAGCCAAGACCCCGGGGGGTCGTTATATGAAGCTTTCTTT
clone_size: -
v_call: TRBV18
d_call: -
j_call: TRBJ1-1

cdr3_aa: CASSAAGTGFNYGYTF
cdr3_nt: TGTGCCAGCAGCGCGGCGGGGACAGGGTTTAACTATGGCTACACCTTC
clone_size: -
v_call: TRBV9
d_call: TRBD1
j_call: TRBJ1-2

cdr3_aa: CASSTGLSFLYEQYF
cdr3_nt: TGTGCCAGCAGTACCGGACTCTCGTTCTTGTACGAGCAGTACTTC
clone_size: -
v_call: TRBV7-2
d_call: -
j_call: TRBJ2-7

cdr3_aa: CASSQDPREGRYGYTF
cdr3_nt: TGCGCCAGCAGCCAAGATCCCAGGGAGGGTAGATATGGCTACACCTTC
clone_size: -
v_call: TRBV4-3
d_call: -
j_call: TRBJ1-2

cdr3_aa: CASSLALTGVGETQYF
cdr3_nt: TGTGCCAGCAGCTTGGCCCTTACAGGGGTCGGGGAGACCCAGTACTTC
clone_size: -
v_call: TRBV5-6
d_call: TRBD1
j_call: TRBJ2-5

cdr3_aa: CASSLVFGSNQPQHF
cdr3_nt: TGTGCCAGCAGCTTAGTTTTCGGGAGCAATCAGCCCCAGCATTTT
clone_size: -
v_call: TRBV7-8
d_call: -
j_call: TRBJ1-5

cdr3_aa: CASSTGTASNQPQHF
cdr3_nt: TGTGCCAGCAGCACCGGGACAGCGAGCAATCAGCCCCAGCATTTT
clone_size: once
v_call: TRBV5-8
d_call: TRBD1
j_call: TRBJ1-5

cdr3_aa: CAWSRLAGGNTGELFF
cdr3_nt: TGTGCCTGGAGCCGACTAGCGGGGGGCAACACCGGGGAGCTGTTTTTT
clone_size: -
v_call: TRBV30
d_call: TRBD2
j_call: TRBJ2-2

cdr3_aa: CASSSLQGYNQPQHF
cdr3_nt: TGTGCCAGCAGTTCGTTACAGGGGTACAATCAGCCCCAGCATTTT
clone_size: few
v_call: TRBV27
d_call: TRBD1
j_call: TRBJ1-5

cdr3_aa: CSVERGQGSNYGYTF
cdr3_nt: TGCAGCGTTGAACGGGGACAGGGAAGTAACTATGGCTACACCTTC
clone_size: once
v_call: TRBV29-1
d_call: TRBD1
j_call: TRBJ1-2

cdr3_aa: CSVGGELNYGYTF
cdr3_nt: TGCAGCGTTGGGGGGGAGCTTAACTATGGCTACACCTTC
clone_size: -
v_call: TRBV29-1
d_call: -
j_call: TRBJ1-2

cdr3_aa: CASSHTRGNSPLHF
cdr3_nt: TGTGCCAGCAGCCATACGAGAGGTAATTCACCCCTCCACTTT
clone_size: -
v_call: TRBV3-1/TRBV3-2
d_call: -
j_call: TRBJ1-6

cdr3_aa: CASSLDDRLGNTIYF
cdr3_nt: TGCGCCAGCAGCTTGGATGACAGGCTCGGAAACACCATATATTTT
clone_size: -
v_call: TRBV5-1
d_call: -
j_call: TRBJ1-3

cdr3_aa: CASSGGGNNQPQHF
cdr3_nt: TGTGCCAGCAGCGGTGGAGGGAATAATCAGCCCCAGCATTTT
clone_size: -
v_call: TRBV5-5
d_call: -
j_call: TRBJ1-5

cdr3_aa: CASSQDSPRLAGGHTDTQYF
cdr3_nt: TGTGCCAGCAGCCAAGATTCACCAAGACTAGCGGGGGGACACACAGATACGCAGTATTTT
clone_size: -
v_call: TRBV3-1/TRBV3-2
d_call: TRBD2
j_call: TRBJ2-3

cdr3_aa: CASSIRLPDRGNTEAFF
cdr3_nt: TGTGCCAGTAGTATACGACTACCGGACAGGGGGAACACTGAAGCTTTCTTT
clone_size: -
v_call: TRBV19
d_call: TRBD1
j_call: TRBJ1-1

cdr3_aa: CASSFRREVGETQYF
cdr3_nt: TGTGCCAGCAGCTTCAGGCGGGAGGTTGGCGAGACCCAGTACTTC
clone_size: once
v_call: TRBV5-4
d_call: TRBD2
j_call: TRBJ2-5

cdr3_aa: CASSWTGLPNTGELFF
cdr3_nt: TGTGCCAGCAGCTGGACGGGACTTCCGAACACCGGGGAGCTGTTTTTT
clone_size: once
v_call: TRBV13
d_call: -
j_call: TRBJ2-2

cdr3_aa: CAWSSRDSTNEKLFF
cdr3_nt: TGTGCCTGGAGTTCACGGGACTCCACTAATGAAAAACTGTTTTTT
clone_size: -
v_call: TRBV30
d_call: -
j_call: TRBJ1-4

cdr3_aa: CASSFRDRAGGYTF
cdr3_nt: TGTGCCAGCAGTTTCCGAGACAGGGCTGGGGGCTACACCTTC
clone_size: once
v_call: TRBV27
d_call: TRBD1
j_call: TRBJ1-2

cdr3_aa: CASSLVSRINYGYTF
cdr3_nt: TGTGCCAGCAGCTTAGTATCCAGGATCAACTATGGCTACACCTTC
clone_size: -
v_call: TRBV7-2
d_call: -
j_call: TRBJ1-2

cdr3_aa: CAWSVLGTRNQPQHF
cdr3_nt: TGTGCCTGGAGTGTACTCGGGACAAGGAATCAGCCCCAGCATTTT
clone_size: -
v_call: TRBV30
d_call: -
j_call: TRBJ1-5

cdr3_aa: CASSSTQSANTEAFF
cdr3_nt: TGTGCCAGTAGTTCGACTCAGAGCGCGAACACTGAAGCTTTCTTT
clone_size: -
v_call: TRBV19
d_call: -
j_call: TRBJ1-1

cdr3_aa: CASSGAGRDIPYGYTF
cdr3_nt: TGTGCCAGCAGCGGAGCGGGGAGGGACATACCCTATGGCTACACCTTC
clone_size: -
v_call: TRBV5-4
d_call: -
j_call: TRBJ1-2

cdr3_aa: CASSLGATGNNGYTF
cdr3_nt: TGCGCCAGCAGCTTGGGGGCGACAGGCAACAATGGCTACACCTTC
clone_size: -
v_call: TRBV5-1
d_call: -
j_call: TRBJ1-2

cdr3_aa: CASNTGGKLFF
cdr3_nt: TGTGCCAGCAATACTGGAGGAAAACTGTTTTTT
clone_size: -
v_call: TRBV12-3/TRBV12-4
d_call: -
j_call: TRBJ1-4

cdr3_aa: CASSEGAGTSPLHF
cdr3_nt: TGTGCCAGCAGCGAAGGGGCAGGGACATCACCCCTCCACTTT
clone_size: -
v_call: TRBV9
d_call: -
j_call: TRBJ1-6

cdr3_aa: CASSPPSQGIRTDTQYF
cdr3_nt: TGTGCCAGCAGTCCACCTTCACAGGGTATACGCACAGATACGCAGTATTTT
clone_size: -
v_call: TRBV6-6
d_call: -
j_call: TRBJ2-3

cdr3_aa: CAWSETGGHQPQHF
cdr3_nt: TGTGCCTGGAGTGAAACAGGGGGCCATCAGCCCCAGCATTTT
clone_size: -
v_call: TRBV30
d_call: TRBD1
j_call: TRBJ1-5

cdr3_aa: CASSLRGNSPLHF
cdr3_nt: TGTGCCAGCAGTTTAAGGGGGAATTCACCCCTCCACTTT
clone_size: -
v_call: TRBV12-3/TRBV12-4
d_call: -
j_call: TRBJ1-6

cdr3_aa: CASSHPRDTNQPQHF
cdr3_nt: TGTGCCAGCAGTCACCCCCGGGACACCAATCAGCCCCAGCATTTT
clone_size: few
v_call: TRBV2
d_call: -
j_call: TRBJ1-5

cdr3_aa: CASTLDQGASGTEAFF
cdr3_nt: TGTGCCAGCACCTTAGATCAGGGGGCCTCTGGCACTGAAGCTTTCTTT
clone_size: -
v_call: TRBV13
d_call: TRBD1
j_call: TRBJ1-1

cdr3_aa: CAISADYGYTF
cdr3_nt: TGTGCCATCAGTGCTGACTATGGCTACACCTTC
clone_size: -
v_call: TRBV10-3
d_call: -
j_call: TRBJ1-2

cdr3_aa: CASSLGRAGISYEQYF
cdr3_nt: TGCGCCAGCAGCTTGGGGCGCGCAGGGATTAGCTACGAGCAGTACTTC
clone_size: -
v_call: TRBV5-1
d_call: -
j_call: TRBJ2-7

cdr3_aa: CASSLGDSRGQYF
cdr3_nt: TGTGCCAGCAGTTTAGGGGACAGTCGGGGACAGTACTTC
clone_size: -
v_call: TRBV12-3/TRBV12-4
d_call: TRBD1
j_call: TRBJ2-7

cdr3_aa: CASSMGGGSMNTEAFF
cdr3_nt: TGTGCCAGTAGTATGGGGGGTGGGAGCATGAACACTGAAGCTTTCTTT
clone_size: -
v_call: TRBV19
d_call: -
j_call: TRBJ1-1

cdr3_aa: CATSRDGTGTTEAFF
cdr3_nt: TGTGCCACCAGCAGAGATGGAACAGGGACCACTGAAGCTTTCTTT
clone_size: -
v_call: TRBV15
d_call: -
j_call: TRBJ1-1

cdr3_aa: CASSQSPGQGWVTEAFF
cdr3_nt: TGTGCCAGCAGCCAATCACCGGGACAGGGGTGGGTCACTGAAGCTTTCTTT
clone_size: -
v_call: TRBV4-2
d_call: TRBD1
j_call: TRBJ1-1

cdr3_aa: CASSLGGEAFF
cdr3_nt: TGTGCCAGCAGCTTGGGCGGTGAAGCTTTCTTT
clone_size: -
v_call: TRBV5-5
d_call: -
j_call: TRBJ1-1

cdr3_aa: CASKATSGGYEQYF
cdr3_nt: TGTGCCAGCAAGGCAACTAGCGGGGGTTACGAGCAGTACTTC
clone_size: -
v_call: TRBV2
d_call: TRBD2
j_call: TRBJ2-7

cdr3_aa: CSARDGYEQYF
cdr3_nt: TGCAGTGCTAGAGACGGTTACGAGCAGTACTTC
clone_size: -
v_call: TRBV20-1
d_call: -
j_call: TRBJ2-7

cdr3_aa: CASSSGLLQETQYF
cdr3_nt: TGTGCCAGCAGTTCAGGACTTTTACAAGAGACCCAGTACTTC
clone_size: -
v_call: TRBV5-4
d_call: -
j_call: TRBJ2-5

cdr3_aa: CASSQGGGQGGYTF
cdr3_nt: TGTGCCAGCAGCCAAGGGGGGGGACAGGGAGGCTACACCTTC
clone_size: -
v_call: TRBV3-1/TRBV3-2
d_call: TRBD1
j_call: TRBJ1-2

cdr3_aa: CASRYPGRGTEAFF
cdr3_nt: TGTGCCAGCAGGTATCCAGGAAGGGGCACTGAAGCTTTCTTT
clone_size: -
v_call: TRBV6-5
d_call: -
j_call: TRBJ1-1

cdr3_aa: CASTTTSGTDTQYF
cdr3_nt: TGTGCCAGTACTACCACCTCAGGGACAGATACGCAGTATTTT
clone_size: -
v_call: TRBV19
d_call: -
j_call: TRBJ2-3

cdr3_aa: CASSPDLGLPYEQYF
cdr3_nt: TGTGCCAGCAGTCCCGATCTGGGACTCCCGTACGAGCAGTACTTC
clone_size: -
v_call: TRBV6-5
d_call: -
j_call: TRBJ2-7

cdr3_aa: CASSSLAGGSSYNEQFF
cdr3_nt: TGTGCCAGCAGCTCATTAGCGGGGGGAAGCTCCTACAATGAGCAGTTCTTC
clone_size: -
v_call: TRBV3-1/TRBV3-2
d_call: TRBD2
j_call: TRBJ2-1